This TCR beta chain was captured by sequencing in a study of blood T cell repertoires in COVID-19. Assay: immunoSEQ multiplex PCR; the TCRdb copy retains only in-frame clones and omits some. The sample records about 250,000 clones, around 84% being singletons. Germline values: CDR1 SGHRS, CDR2 YFSETQ. The CDR3 is 13 residues long. With 4 bases removed from V and 4 bases from J, the gap between germline ends came to 11 bases. The V gene is TRBV5-1, the J gene TRBJ1-1, with a tentative D call TRBD1 (5 bases). This receptor was identified in a woman aged 45-59 years who had been exposed to COVID-19. Sequencing input: PBMCs or T cells enriched from blood (not recorded which). In DNA, the CDR3 is TGCGCCAGCAGCCGCAGGGAGGGCACTGAAGCTTTCTTT. Translating it yields CASSRREGTEAFF.